These T cell receptor beta chains were read from a single sample in a study of identical twins. TCRdb itself ran the 5' RACE reads through MiXCR, one entry per CDR3 protein. Counted here are approximately 1.8 million distinct CDR3 sequences, roughly a third occurring once; the ten biggest clones make up 0.27%. The sample consisted of cord blood. The receptors were gathered from a newborn girl in good health. Both conserved end residues are part of each CDR3. A D gene is named only where the DNA matches it firmly. Expanded clones are given a class, and other clones once, few, many or no size at all.

TRBJ2-3	TRBD2	few	TRBV5-5	TGTGCCAGCAGCCCCTGGCTAGCGGAGAGCACAGATACGCAGTATTTT	CASSPWLAESTDTQYF
TRBJ1-5	NA	NA	TRBV4-2	TGTGCCAGCAGCCAAGGGGGGGGCATAGATCAGCCCCAGCATTTT	CASSQGGGIDQPQHF
TRBJ2-1	TRBD2	NA	TRBV20-1	TGCAGTGCTAGGGGACTAGCGGGTTTAAATGAGCGGTTCTTC	CSARGLAGLNERFF
TRBJ1-2	NA	few	TRBV7-2	TGTGCCAGCAGCTTACTAAGGGTCGCTAACTATGGCTACACCTTC	CASSLLRVANYGYTF
TRBJ2-7	TRBD1	NA	TRBV28	TGTGCCAGCAGTTCCCCGGCAGGGGGATACACCTACGAGCAGTACTTC	CASSSPAGGYTYEQYF
TRBJ1-2	NA	NA	TRBV28	TGTGCCAGCAGTTTGGGGACCCACTCTAACTATGGCTACACCTTC	CASSLGTHSNYGYTF
TRBJ2-1	TRBD2	few	TRBV7-9	TGTGCCAGCAGCTTACTAAGCGGGAGGGGCTACAATGAGCAGTTCTTC	CASSLLSGRGYNEQFF
TRBJ2-1	NA	few	TRBV10-3	TGTGCCATCAGCGGGACTCTCGTCGCTAATGAGCAGTTCTTC	CAISGTLVANEQFF
TRBJ2-3	NA	NA	TRBV4-2	TGTGCCAGCAGGGGGGCAGATACGCGGTATTTT	CASRGADTRYF
TRBJ2-3	NA	NA	TRBV29-1	TGCAGCTCCCAGGATGGCCCGGATACGCAGTATTTT	CSSQDGPDTQYF
TRBJ1-2	NA	NA	TRBV12-3/TRBV12-4	TGTGCCAGTCCCGGGGCTTCAGACAGGAACATTAACTATGGCTACACCTTC	CASPGASDRNINYGYTF
TRBJ1-1	NA	few	TRBV4-2	TGTGCCAGCAGCCAAGTCGAGGCAGGAGGAACTGAAGCTTTCTTT	CASSQVEAGGTEAFF
TRBJ2-3	TRBD2	NA	TRBV20-1	TGCAGTGCTTCTCGAGCGGGGGGCAGCACAGATACGCAGTATTTT	CSASRAGGSTDTQYF
TRBJ2-1	TRBD2	few	TRBV27	TGTGCCAGCAGTTTACGACTAGCGGGGGGCGGGGGTTACAATGAGCAGTTCTTC	CASSLRLAGGGGYNEQFF
TRBJ2-4	NA	few	TRBV20-1	TGCAGTGCTAGAGGCCCCTCAGGGAGGTTGGGAAACATTCAGTACTTC	CSARGPSGRLGNIQYF
TRBJ2-7	TRBD1	NA	TRBV11-1	TGTGCCAGCAACGACAGGGGGCTGACCTACGAGCAGTACTTC	CASNDRGLTYEQYF
TRBJ2-1	NA	NA	TRBV3-1	TGTGCCAGCAGCCAAGGCGGGGCCGCGTGGGTGGCGTTCTTC	CASSQGGAAWVAFF
TRBJ2-4	NA	many	TRBV10-2	TGCGCCAGCAGTGAGACAAACATTCAGTACTTC	CASSETNIQYF
TRBJ2-1	NA	NA	TRBV7-2	TGTGCCAGCAGCTTTCTCCGCGGGGACTCCTACAATGAGCAGTTCTTC	CASSFLRGDSYNEQFF
TRBJ1-5	TRBD1	few	TRBV20-1	TGCAGTGCTAGCCGACAGGGTGTCAATCAGCCCCAGCATTTT	CSASRQGVNQPQHF
TRBJ2-5	NA	NA	TRBV18	TGTGCCAGCTCCCCGGGTGCACAGGAGGTCAAGACCCAGTACTTC	CASSPGAQEVKTQYF
TRBJ2-1	NA	NA	TRBV4-1	TGCGCCAGCAGCCAGAGATACTTAGCTGAAACCTACAATGAGCAGTTCTTC	CASSQRYLAETYNEQFF
TRBJ2-1	TRBD2	few	TRBV2	TGTGCCAGCCGGACTAGCGGACTGTACAATGAGCAGTTCTTC	CASRTSGLYNEQFF
TRBJ2-1	NA	few	TRBV14	TGTGCCAGCAGCCAAGTCGAGGGGGTTGGTGAGCAGTTCTTC	CASSQVEGVGEQFF
TRBJ2-5	NA	NA	TRBV10-3	TGTGCCTGCTCTCTAAGGGAGCAGGATGAGCAGTACTTC	CACSLREQDEQYF
TRBJ2-1	NA	many	TRBV3-1	TGTGCCAGCAGCCAAGGGACGGGCGCGTACAATGAGCAGTTCTTC	CASSQGTGAYNEQFF
TRBJ2-1	TRBD2	NA	TRBV6-1	TGTGCCAGCAGTGAATTCGGTAGCGGGGCAAATGAGCAGTTCTTC	CASSEFGSGANEQFF
TRBJ2-1	TRBD2	NA	TRBV7-9	TGTGCCAGCAGCTTAGGACGGGAGGAACCCTACAATGAGCAGTTCTTC	CASSLGREEPYNEQFF
TRBJ2-7	NA	NA	TRBV4-1	TGCGCCAGCAGCCAACTCTGGGCCTACGAGCAGTACTTC	CASSQLWAYEQYF
TRBJ2-7	TRBD2	NA	TRBV29-1	TGCAGCGCCGGACTAGCGGGGTCCTCCTCCTACAATGAGCAGTACTTC	CSAGLAGSSSYNEQYF